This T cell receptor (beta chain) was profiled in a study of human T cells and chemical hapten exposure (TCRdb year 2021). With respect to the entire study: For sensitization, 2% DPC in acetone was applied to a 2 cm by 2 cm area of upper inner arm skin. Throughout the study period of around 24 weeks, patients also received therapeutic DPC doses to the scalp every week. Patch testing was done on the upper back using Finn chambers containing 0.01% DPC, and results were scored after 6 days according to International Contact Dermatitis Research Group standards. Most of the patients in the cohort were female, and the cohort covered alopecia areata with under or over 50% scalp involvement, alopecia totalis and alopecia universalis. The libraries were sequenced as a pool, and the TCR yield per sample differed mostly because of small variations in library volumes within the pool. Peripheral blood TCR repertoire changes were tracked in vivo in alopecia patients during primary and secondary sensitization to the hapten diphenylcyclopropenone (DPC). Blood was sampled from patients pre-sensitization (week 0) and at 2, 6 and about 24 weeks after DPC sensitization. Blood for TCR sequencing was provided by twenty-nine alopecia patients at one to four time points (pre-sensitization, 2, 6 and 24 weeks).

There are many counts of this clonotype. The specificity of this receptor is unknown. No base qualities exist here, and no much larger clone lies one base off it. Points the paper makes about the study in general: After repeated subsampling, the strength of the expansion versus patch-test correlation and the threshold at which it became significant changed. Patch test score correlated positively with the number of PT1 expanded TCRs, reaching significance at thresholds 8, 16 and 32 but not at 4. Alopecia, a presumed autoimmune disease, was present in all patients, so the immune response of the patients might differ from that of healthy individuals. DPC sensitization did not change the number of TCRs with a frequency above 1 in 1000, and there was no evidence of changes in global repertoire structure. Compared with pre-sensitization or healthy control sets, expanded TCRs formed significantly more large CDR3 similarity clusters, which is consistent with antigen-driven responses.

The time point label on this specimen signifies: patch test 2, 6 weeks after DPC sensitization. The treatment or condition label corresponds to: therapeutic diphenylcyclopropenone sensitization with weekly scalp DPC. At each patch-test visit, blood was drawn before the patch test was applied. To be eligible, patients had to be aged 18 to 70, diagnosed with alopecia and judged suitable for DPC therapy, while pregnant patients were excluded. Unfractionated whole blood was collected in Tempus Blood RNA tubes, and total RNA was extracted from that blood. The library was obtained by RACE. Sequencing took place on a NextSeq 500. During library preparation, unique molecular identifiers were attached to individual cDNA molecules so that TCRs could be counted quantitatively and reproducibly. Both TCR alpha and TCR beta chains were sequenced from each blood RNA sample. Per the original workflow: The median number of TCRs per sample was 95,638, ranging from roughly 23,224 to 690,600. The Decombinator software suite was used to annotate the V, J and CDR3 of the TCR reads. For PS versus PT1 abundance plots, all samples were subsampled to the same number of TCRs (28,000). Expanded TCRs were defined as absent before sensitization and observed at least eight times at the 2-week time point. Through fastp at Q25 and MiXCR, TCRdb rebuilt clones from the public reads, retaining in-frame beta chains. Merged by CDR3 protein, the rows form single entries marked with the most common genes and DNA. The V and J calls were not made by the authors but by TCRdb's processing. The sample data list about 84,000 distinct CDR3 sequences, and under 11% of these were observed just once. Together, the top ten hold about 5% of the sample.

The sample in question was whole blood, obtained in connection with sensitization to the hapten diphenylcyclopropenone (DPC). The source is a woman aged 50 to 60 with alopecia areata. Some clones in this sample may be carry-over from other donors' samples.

The CDR3 reads as follows: CASSLAGALIDTQYF. In nucleotide form, the sequence is TGTGCCAGCAGCTTAGCGGGAGCGCTCATAGATACGCAGTATTTT. The rearrangement combines TRBV11-2 with TRBJ2-3; the D region possibly corresponds to TRBD2 (6 bases align). The CDR3 holds 15 amino acids from the cysteine to the phenylalanine. Left in the record is the CDR3 DNA by itself, 45 bases read in frame from the first base. Trimming removed 1 base from V and 5 bases from J, leaving 13 bases between the germline ends. Looking up the germline V gene yields CDR1 SGHAT and CDR2 FQNNGV.